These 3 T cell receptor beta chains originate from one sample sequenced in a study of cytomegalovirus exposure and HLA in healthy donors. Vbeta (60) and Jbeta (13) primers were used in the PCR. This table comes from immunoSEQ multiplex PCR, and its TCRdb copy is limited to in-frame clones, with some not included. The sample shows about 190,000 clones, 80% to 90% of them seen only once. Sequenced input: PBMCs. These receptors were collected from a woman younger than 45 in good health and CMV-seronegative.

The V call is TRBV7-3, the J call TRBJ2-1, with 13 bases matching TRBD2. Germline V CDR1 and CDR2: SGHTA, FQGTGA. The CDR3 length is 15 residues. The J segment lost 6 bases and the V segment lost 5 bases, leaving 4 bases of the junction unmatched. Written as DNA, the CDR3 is TGTGCCAGCAGCAGACTAGCGGGGGGCTTCAATGAGCAGTTCTTC. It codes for CASSRLAGGFNEQFF.

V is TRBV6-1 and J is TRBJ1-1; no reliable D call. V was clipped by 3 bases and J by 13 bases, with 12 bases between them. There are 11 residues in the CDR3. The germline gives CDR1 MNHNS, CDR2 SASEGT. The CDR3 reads CASSDPGLVFF. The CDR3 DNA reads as TGTGCCAGCAGTGATCCGGGGTTAGTTTTCTTT.

The DNA of the CDR3 is TGTGCCAGCAGTTTAAGGACTAGCGGGAGCGTCGAGCAGTACTTC. As protein: CASSLRTSGSVEQYF. The J gene is TRBJ2-7, the V gene TRBV28; 13 bases are shared with TRBD2. The CDR3 extends over 15 amino acids. Germline CDR1 and CDR2: MDHEN and SYDVKM. V was pared by 2 bases and J by 6 bases, with 4 bases of the junction left unmatched.